Below are 8 T cell receptor beta chains sequenced from a single sample in a study of molecular identifiers for immune sequencing clone quantification. TCRdb reprocessed the PCR reads via MiXCR and lists one record per CDR3 protein. This sample has approximately 590,000 distinct CDR3 sequences; roughly 25% occur once, and the top ten carry 0.78%. Sample: naive CD8+ T cells from blood, with Jurkat cell RNA spiked in. The subset denotes: FACS-sorted CD8+CD4-CCR7+CD45RA+ naive T cells. Receptors were obtained from a human donor in good health. Some libraries in this study had Jurkat cell RNA spiked in.

Turning to this clonotype: The conserved phenylalanine or tryptophan is not found at the CDR3 terminus, so this likely reflects a read error. The chain has TRBV28 and TRBJ2-7; the D gene is possibly TRBD1 (5 bases). The CDR3 spans 16 residues. V was shortened by 2 bases and J by 3 bases, with 17 bases between the two germline ends. From germline, CDR1 is MDHEN and CDR2 SYDVKM. CDR3 DNA sequence: TGTGCCAGCAGTTTAATCACACGACAGTATCGCTACGAGCAGTACTCC. Translated, it gives CASSLITRQYRYEQYS.

V is TRBV9 and J is TRBJ2-3; D might be TRBD2 (6 bases). With 4 bases removed from V and 6 bases from J, the gap between germline ends came to 15 bases. Germline V gene lookup returns CDR1 SGDLS and CDR2 YYNGEE. The CDR3 loop spans 14 amino acids. CDR3 amino acids: CASSLSRGVDTQYF. The CDR3 nucleotides read TGTGCCAGCAGCCTATCCCGCGGGGTGGATACGCAGTATTTT.

This clonotype turned up a few times. The chain recombines TRBV10-2 with TRBJ2-7; 8 nucleotides agree with TRBD1. V shed 9 bases and J 3 bases; nucleotides not matched to a gene: 7. Germline V gives CDR1 WSHSY, CDR2 SAAADI. The CDR3 covers 13 residues. This chain's CDR3 is CASRTGSSYEQYF. The CDR3 DNA is TGCGCCAGTAGGACAGGGTCAAGCTACGAGCAGTACTTC.

This sequence joins TRBV2 and TRBJ2-6; 9 bases line up with TRBD2. CDR3 length: 19 residues. Germline CDR1 reads SNHLY; CDR2 reads FYNNEI. The V gene end was trimmed by 6 bases and the J gene end by 3 bases; junction bases not matched to a gene: 15. The CDR3 loop is CASRDTPGTSHNGANVLTF. Written as DNA, the CDR3 is TGTGCCAGCAGAGATACGCCCGGGACTAGCCACAATGGGGCCAACGTCCTGACTTTC. The variable domain in full, with the rest retrieved from reference TRBV2 and TRBJ2-6, is EPEVTQTPSHQVTQMGQEVILRCVPISNHLYFYWYRQILGQKVEFLVSFYNNEISEKSEIFDDQFSVERPDGSNFTLKIRSTKLEDSAMYFCASRDTPGTSHNGANVLTFGAGSRLTVL.

The table lists this clonotype with many counts. The chain uses TRBV12-3 or TRBV12-4 and TRBJ2-3; no definite D call. This CDR3 spans 13 amino acids. Deletions cut 3 bases from V and 3 bases from J, with 7 bases between. The CDR3 DNA sequence: TGTGCCAGCAGTTTCCCTTTAACAGATACGCAGTATTTT. Translated: CASSFPLTDTQYF.

A word on this clonotype: The germline gene is not matched at one end of the junction; a read error may be the cause. This chain links TRBV6-5 with TRBJ1-1, with a possible D match to TRBD1 (5 bases). This CDR3 is built from 14 residues. Germline loops: CDR1 MNHEY, CDR2 SVGAGI. CDR3 bases: TGTACCAGCAGTCGAGGACATATGAACACTGAAGCTTTCTTT. Protein product: CTSSRGHMNTEAFF.

This clonotype was seen more than once but under ten times. The V gene is TRBV12-3 or TRBV12-4, the J gene TRBJ2-5, with TRBD2 matching over 8 bases. Trimming removed 10 bases from V and 0 bases from J; junction bases left unmatched: 7. The CDR3 contains 14 residues. CDR3 region: CATRGGGNQETQYF. The DNA for the CDR3 is TGTGCCACCCGGGGGGGGGGGAACCAAGAGACCCAGTACTTC.

As for this clonotype: One end of the junction fails to match germline, which may point to a read error. The chain couples TRBV4-3 to TRBJ1-1; perhaps TRBD1 as D (5 bases). The CDR3 spans 14 residues. The germline V gene encodes CDR1 LGHNA and CDR2 YSLEER. CDR3: CARSQVTGGPKAFF. The CDR3 bases are TGCGCCCGCAGCCAGGTAACAGGCGGTCCCAAAGCTTTCTTT.